Below, one TCR beta chain is given with its context. The antigen is not known. This entry is derived from a study of T cell repertoires in cytomegalovirus infection. The CDR3 extends over 15 amino acids. Germline V gives CDR1 MGHRA, CDR2 YSYEKL. Trimming took 3 bases from V and 6 from J; bases not matched to a gene: 7. In TCRdb, the reads were re-called with MiXCR into one record per CDR3 protein. In the table there are roughly 920,000 distinct CDR3 sequences, around 32% of which are singletons. This clonotype originated in a human donor in good health (CMV status not recorded). Some clones in this sample may be carry-over from other donors' samples. This material consisted of cultured CD8+ T cells from PBMCs, taken from culture after CMV antigen stimulation. The V call is TRBV4-1, the J call TRBJ1-5; 8 nucleotides line up with TRBD1. CDR3 DNA: TGCGCCAGCAGCCACCACGACAGGGGCGGTCAGCCCCAGCATTTT. It yields the protein CASSHHDRGGQPQHF.